Sequencing of this TCR beta chain was carried out in a study of early T cells in non-severe SARS-CoV-2 infection (dated by TCRdb to 2020 to 2023). Turning to the overall study: TCR sequencing used bulk RNA from unsorted whole blood, so alpha and beta chains could not be paired.

There are a few counts of this clonotype. Its antigen is not yet known. Per-base qualities were not stored, and no clone one base away is much larger. Set within a cohort of healthcare workers in London, UK, this nested case-control study involved weekly PCR testing of nasopharyngeal swabs along with blood sampling. Healthcare workers were recruited during the week of the UK lockdown, between 23 and 31 March 2020, and followed weekly for up to roughly 16 weeks. Results and caveats for the whole study, not just this receptor: VDJdb matching was skewed toward anti-spike CD8 responses and likely underestimated virus-specific expansions, missing private and CD4 specificities.

Counted from cysteine to phenylalanine, this CDR3 has 17 amino acids. Left in the record is the CDR3 DNA by itself, 51 bases read in frame from the first base. The V end gives up 3 bases and the J end 2 bases, leaving 9 bases in the junction not matched to a gene. To prepare the library, 5' RACE was applied. Sequencer: NextSeq 500. In the TCR library protocol, unique molecular identifiers were attached to individual cDNA molecules to correct for PCR bias and sequencing error. TCR alpha and beta chains were both sequenced, and the abundances of alpha and beta sequences in each sample were closely correlated with each other. Concerning the study's data processing: Decombinator V4 was used to annotate the V gene, J gene and CDR3 of the TCR sequences. Expanded TCRs were defined as changing significantly between any two time points under a Poisson model with p below 0.0001. TCR abundances were normalised to the total number of TCRs sequenced per sample and expressed as counts per million. MAIT TCRs were defined by TRAV1-2 paired with TRAJ12, TRAJ20 or TRAJ33, and iNKT TCRs by TRAV10 paired with TRAJ18. VDJdb, accessed 1 November 2021, was searched for CMV, EBV and SARS-CoV-2 annotated TCRs, excluding TCRs annotated for multiple antigens. TCRdb passed the public sequencing reads through fastp at Q25 and MiXCR, retaining productive beta sequences. Rows merge per CDR3 protein into single entries with the most common DNA and genes. It is TCRdb's table, rather than the study itself, that gives the V and J calls and clone size. The sample contains about 83,000 distinct CDR3 sequences, roughly an eighth of them found a single time. Around 7% of the sample rests with the top ten.

The sample comprised whole blood. The receptor was isolated from an adult who was a healthcare worker with PCR-confirmed SARS-CoV-2 infection or an uninfected control (not recorded which). The chain couples TRBV12-3 or TRBV12-4 to TRBJ2-3; 9 central bases correspond to TRBD2. The DNA is TGTGCCAGCAGTTTCTCGGGTAGCGGGAGTGTCACAGATACGCAGTATTTT. Its coded protein is CASSFSGSGSVTDTQYF.